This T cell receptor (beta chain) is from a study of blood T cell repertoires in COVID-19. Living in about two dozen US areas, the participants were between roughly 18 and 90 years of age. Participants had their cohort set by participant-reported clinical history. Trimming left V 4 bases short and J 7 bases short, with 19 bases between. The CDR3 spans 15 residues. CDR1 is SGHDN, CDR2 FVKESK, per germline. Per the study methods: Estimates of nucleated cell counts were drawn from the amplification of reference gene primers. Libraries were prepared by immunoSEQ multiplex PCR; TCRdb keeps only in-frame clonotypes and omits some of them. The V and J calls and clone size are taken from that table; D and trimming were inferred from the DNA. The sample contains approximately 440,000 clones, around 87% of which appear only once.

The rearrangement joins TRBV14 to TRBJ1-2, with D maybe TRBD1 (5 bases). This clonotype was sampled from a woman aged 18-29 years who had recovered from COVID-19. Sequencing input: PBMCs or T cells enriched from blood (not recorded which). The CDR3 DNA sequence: TGTGCCAGCAGCCTCAACGCAGGGTATTTTGGTGGCTACACCTTC. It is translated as CASSLNAGYFGGYTF. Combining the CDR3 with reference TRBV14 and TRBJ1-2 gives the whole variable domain EAGVTQFPSHSVIEKGQTVTLRCDPISGHDNLYWYRRVMGKEIKFLLHFVKESKQDESGMPNNRFLAERTGGTYSTLKVQPAELEDSGVYFCASSLNAGYFGGYTFGSGTRLTVV.